The source of this TCR beta chain is a study of T-cell reconstitution after alpha-beta-depleted transplantation in children. TCRbeta library construction was performed incorporating unique molecular identifiers. TCRdb re-called the PCR reads with MiXCR, one entry per CDR3 protein. The sample carries 250,000 to 300,000 distinct CDR3 sequences, 9.5% to 13% recorded once. The sequence was collected from a boy under two years old with acute myeloid leukemia, due to receive a stem cell transplant. This sample comprised PBMCs, obtained before TCRalphabeta/CD19-depleted stem cell transplant.

Here the CDR3 DNA reads TGTGCCAGCAGCCGAGGATCGCGGAACTATGGCTACACCTTC. It encodes CASSRGSRNYGYTF. J is TRBJ1-2 and V is TRBV6-1; D not certain. The V end lost 6 bases, the J end lost 2 bases, and 13 bases lay between the germline ends. Germline values: CDR1 MNHNS, CDR2 SASEGT. This CDR3 spans 14 amino acids.